The table lists the clone carrying this T cell receptor beta chain with many counts. Its antigen is unknown. CDR3 length: 13 amino acids. Germline V lookup: CDR1 WSHSY, CDR2 SAAADI. V dropped 3 bases and J dropped 7 bases, with 12 bases sitting between them. This specimen comes from a study of T cells in Graves' hyperthyroidism and ophthalmopathy. Study-level results: Ophthalmopathy was model-predicted a median about 7.1 months pre-onset. Most clonotypes expanded in thyroid above 0.001 were likewise present in blood. Researchers report that a 13 V-J model separated ophthalmopathy from stable hyperthyroidism.

Template material for amplifying TCR beta CDR3 regions consisted of RNA transcripts. First-round RT-PCR with HTBI primers amplified the TCR CDR3 region. TCRdb analysed the multiplex PCR reads with MiXCR anew, one entry per CDR3 protein. Of some 800,000 distinct CDR3 sequences detected, over 35% appear once; the ten largest clones hold around 9.3%. The sequenced sample consisted of blood. The sequence was collected from a man aged 18 to 30 with Graves' hyperthyroidism. The chain recombines TRBV10-2 with TRBJ1-1; D perhaps matches TRBD1 (5 bases). CDR3 DNA sequence: TGCGCCAGCAGTGAAAGACAGCCTTTTGAAGCTTTCTTT. Translating it yields CASSERQPFEAFF.